In its sample, the clone carrying this TCR beta chain was seen a few times. MiXCR, applied by TCRdb to the PCR reads, yields one record per CDR3 protein. The table has about 640,000 distinct CDR3 sequences, 15% to 20% seen once. The sample originates from a study of molecular identifiers for immune sequencing clone quantification. The CDR3 has 13 amino acids. V gave up 6 bases and J gave up 7 bases, with 15 bases separating them. CDR1 is MDHEN and CDR2 is SYDVKM in the germline V gene. CD8+CD4-CCR7+CD45RA+ sorting gave the naive CD8 T cells. The sequencing sample was made of naive CD8+ T cells from blood, with Jurkat cell RNA spiked in. Subset given: FACS-sorted CD8+CD4-CCR7+CD45RA+ naive T cells. The origin of this receptor is a human donor in good health. Some libraries in this study had Jurkat cell RNA spiked in. The chain combines TRBV28 with TRBJ1-2, with a possible D match to TRBD1 (6 bases). CDR3 protein: CASSLGGSGGYTF. CDR3 DNA: TGTGCCAGCAGCTTAGGGGGATCAGGTGGCTACACCTTC.